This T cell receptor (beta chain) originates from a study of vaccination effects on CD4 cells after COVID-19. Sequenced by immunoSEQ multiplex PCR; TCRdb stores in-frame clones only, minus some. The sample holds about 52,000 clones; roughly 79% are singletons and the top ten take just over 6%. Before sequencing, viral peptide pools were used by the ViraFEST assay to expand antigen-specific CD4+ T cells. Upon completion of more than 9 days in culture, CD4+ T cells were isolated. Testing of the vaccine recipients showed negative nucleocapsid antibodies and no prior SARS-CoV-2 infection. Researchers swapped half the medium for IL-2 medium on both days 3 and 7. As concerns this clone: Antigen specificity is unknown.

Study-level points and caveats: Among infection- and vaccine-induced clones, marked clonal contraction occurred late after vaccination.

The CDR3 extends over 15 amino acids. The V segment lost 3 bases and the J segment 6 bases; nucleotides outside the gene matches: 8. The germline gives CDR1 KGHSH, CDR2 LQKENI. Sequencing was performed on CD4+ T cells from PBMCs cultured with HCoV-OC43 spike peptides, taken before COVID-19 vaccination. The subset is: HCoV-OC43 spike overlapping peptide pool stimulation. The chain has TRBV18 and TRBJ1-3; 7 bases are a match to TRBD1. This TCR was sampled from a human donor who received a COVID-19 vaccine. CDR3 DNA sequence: TGTGCCAGCTCACCTTTCCGGGACAGTCAAAACACCATATATTTT. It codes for CASSPFRDSQNTIYF.